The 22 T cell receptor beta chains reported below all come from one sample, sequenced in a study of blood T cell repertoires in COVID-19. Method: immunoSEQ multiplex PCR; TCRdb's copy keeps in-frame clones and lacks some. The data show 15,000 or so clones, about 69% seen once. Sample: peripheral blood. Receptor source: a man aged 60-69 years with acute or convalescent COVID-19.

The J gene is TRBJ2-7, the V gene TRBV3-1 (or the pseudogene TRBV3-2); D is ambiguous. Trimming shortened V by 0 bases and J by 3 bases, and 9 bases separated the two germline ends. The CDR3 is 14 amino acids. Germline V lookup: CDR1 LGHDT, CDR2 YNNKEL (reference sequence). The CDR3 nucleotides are TGTGCCAGCAGCCAAGAGTCGGTAAACTACGAGCAGTACTTC. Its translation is CASSQESVNYEQYF.

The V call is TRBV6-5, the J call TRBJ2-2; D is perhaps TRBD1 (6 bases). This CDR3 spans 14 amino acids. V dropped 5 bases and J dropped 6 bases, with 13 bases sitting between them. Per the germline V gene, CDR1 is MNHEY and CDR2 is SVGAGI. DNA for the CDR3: TGTGCCAGCAGTAATTGGGGGCTGGCCGGGGAGCTGTTTTTT. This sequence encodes CASSNWGLAGELFF.

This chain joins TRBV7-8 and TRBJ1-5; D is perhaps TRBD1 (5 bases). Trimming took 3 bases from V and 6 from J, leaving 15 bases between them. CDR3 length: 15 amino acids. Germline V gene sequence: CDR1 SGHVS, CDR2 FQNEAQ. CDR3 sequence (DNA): TGTGCCAGCAGCTTTGAAGGGGAAGGTGGTCAGCCCCAGCATTTT. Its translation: CASSFEGEGGQPQHF.

CDR3 in DNA: TGTGCCAGCAGTTACCCCCCTCGAGCGGGGGGAGATACGCAGTATTTT. Its translation: CASSYPPRAGGDTQYF. J is TRBJ2-3 and V is TRBV6-2 or TRBV6-3, with 9 bases aligning to TRBD2. The CDR3 loop spans 16 amino acids. J lost 5 bases, V lost 2 bases, and 8 bases had no gene match. CDR1 is MNHEY, CDR2 SVGEGT, per germline.

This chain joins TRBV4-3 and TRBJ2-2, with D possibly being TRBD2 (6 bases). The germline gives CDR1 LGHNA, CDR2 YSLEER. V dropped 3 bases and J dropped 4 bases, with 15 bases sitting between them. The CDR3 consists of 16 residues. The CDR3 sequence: CASSQARGSTTGELFF. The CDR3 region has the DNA TGCGCCAGCAGCCAGGCCCGGGGGAGTACCACCGGGGAGCTGTTTTTT.

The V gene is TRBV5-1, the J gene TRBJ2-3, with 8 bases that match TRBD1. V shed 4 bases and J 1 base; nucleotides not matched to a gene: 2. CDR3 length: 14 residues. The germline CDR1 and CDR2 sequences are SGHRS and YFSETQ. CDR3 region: CASSEDRGTDTQYF. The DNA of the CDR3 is TGCGCCAGCAGCGAGGACAGGGGCACAGATACGCAGTATTTT.

The CDR3 sequence is CASSLRSWEKLFF. CDR3 DNA sequence: TGTGCCAGCAGCCTGAGAAGCTGGGAAAAACTGTTTTTT. The chain recombines TRBV7-2 with TRBJ1-4; the D is unclear. Trimming took 5 bases from V and 8 from J, leaving 12 bases between them. CDR1 is SGHTA and CDR2 is FQGNSA in the germline V gene. This CDR3 has 13 residues. Variable domain in full (rest from reference TRBV7-2 and TRBJ1-4): GAGVSQSPSNKVTEKGKDVELRCDPISGHTALYWYRQSLGQGLEFLIYFQGNSAPDKSGLPSDRFSAERTGGSVSTLTIQRTQQEDSAVYLCASSLRSWEKLFFGSGTQLSVL.

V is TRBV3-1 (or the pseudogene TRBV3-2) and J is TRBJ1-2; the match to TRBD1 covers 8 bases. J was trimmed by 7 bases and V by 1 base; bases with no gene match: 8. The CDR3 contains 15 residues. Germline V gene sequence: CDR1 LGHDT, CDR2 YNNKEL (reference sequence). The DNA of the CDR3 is TGTGCCAGCAGCCAAGGGTTACGGCAGGGGGCTGGCTACACCTTC. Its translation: CASSQGLRQGAGYTF.

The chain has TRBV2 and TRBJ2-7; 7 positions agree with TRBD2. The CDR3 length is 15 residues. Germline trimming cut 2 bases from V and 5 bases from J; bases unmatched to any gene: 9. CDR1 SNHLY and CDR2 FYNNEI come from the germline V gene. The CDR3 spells CASSETTAGVDEQYF. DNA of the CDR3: TGTGCCAGCAGTGAAACGACGGCGGGGGTCGACGAGCAGTACTTC.

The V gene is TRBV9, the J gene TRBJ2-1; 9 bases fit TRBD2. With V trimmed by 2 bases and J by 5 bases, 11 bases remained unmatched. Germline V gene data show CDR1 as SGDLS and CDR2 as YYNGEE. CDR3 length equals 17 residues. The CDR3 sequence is CASSVQASGRNHNEQFF. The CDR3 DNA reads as TGTGCCAGCAGCGTGCAGGCGAGCGGGAGGAACCACAATGAGCAGTTCTTC.

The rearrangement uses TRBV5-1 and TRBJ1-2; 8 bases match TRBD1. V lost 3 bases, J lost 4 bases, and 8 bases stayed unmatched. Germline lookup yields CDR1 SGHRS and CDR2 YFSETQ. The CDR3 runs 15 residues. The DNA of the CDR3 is TGCGCCAGCAGCTCAACAACGACAGGGGTCTATGGCTACACCTTC. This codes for CASSSTTTGVYGYTF.

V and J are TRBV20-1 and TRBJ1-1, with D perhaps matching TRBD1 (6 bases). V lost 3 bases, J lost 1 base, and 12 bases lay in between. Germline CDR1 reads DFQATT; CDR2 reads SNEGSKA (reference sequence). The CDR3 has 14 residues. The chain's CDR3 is CSASTARGNTEAFF. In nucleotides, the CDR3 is TGCAGTGCTAGTACCGCCAGGGGGAACACTGAAGCTTTCTTT.

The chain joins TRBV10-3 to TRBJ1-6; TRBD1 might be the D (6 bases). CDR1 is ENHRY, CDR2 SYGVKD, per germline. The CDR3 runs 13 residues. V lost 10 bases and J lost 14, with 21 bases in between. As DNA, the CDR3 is TGTGCCACGGCGGGGGCCTCGTCAGTGGCCCTCCACTTT. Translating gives CATAGASSVALHF.

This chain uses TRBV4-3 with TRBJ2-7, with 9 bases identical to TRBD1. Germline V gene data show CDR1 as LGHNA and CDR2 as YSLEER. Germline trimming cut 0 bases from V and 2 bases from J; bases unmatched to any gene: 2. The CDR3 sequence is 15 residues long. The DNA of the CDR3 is TGCGCCAGCAGCCAAGATGGACAGGGGCCCTACGAGCAGTACTTC. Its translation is CASSQDGQGPYEQYF.

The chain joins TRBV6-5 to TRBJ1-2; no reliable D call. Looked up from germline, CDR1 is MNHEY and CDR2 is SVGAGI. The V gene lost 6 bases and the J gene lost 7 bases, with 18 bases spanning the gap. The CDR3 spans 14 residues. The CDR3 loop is CASSPVRHGGGYTF. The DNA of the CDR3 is TGTGCCAGCAGCCCCGTTCGACACGGAGGTGGCTACACCTTC.

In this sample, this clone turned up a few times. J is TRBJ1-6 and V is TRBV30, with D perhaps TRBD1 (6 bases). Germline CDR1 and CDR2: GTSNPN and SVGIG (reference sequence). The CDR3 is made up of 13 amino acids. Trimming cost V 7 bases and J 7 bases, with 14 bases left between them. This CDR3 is CAYHGQTNSPLHF. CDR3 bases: TGTGCCTATCACGGACAGACAAATTCACCCCTCCACTTT.

The CDR3 DNA reads TGTGCTAGTGGTTCGTCAGGGGGTAATTCACCCCTCCACTTT. It codes for CASGSSGGNSPLHF. The chain combines TRBV12-5 with TRBJ1-6; 7 nucleotides match TRBD1. This CDR3 comprises 14 residues. Unmatched junction bases numbered 3, after V lost 4 bases and J lost 6 bases. Looked up from germline, CDR1 is LGHNT and CDR2 is FRNRAP.

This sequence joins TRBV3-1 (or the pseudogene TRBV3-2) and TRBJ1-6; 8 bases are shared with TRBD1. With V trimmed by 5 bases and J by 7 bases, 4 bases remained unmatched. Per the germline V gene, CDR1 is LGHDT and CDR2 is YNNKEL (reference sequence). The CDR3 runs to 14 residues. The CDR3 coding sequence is TGTGCCAGCAGCGGGACAGGATCAAATTCACCCCTCCACTTT. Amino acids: CASSGTGSNSPLHF.

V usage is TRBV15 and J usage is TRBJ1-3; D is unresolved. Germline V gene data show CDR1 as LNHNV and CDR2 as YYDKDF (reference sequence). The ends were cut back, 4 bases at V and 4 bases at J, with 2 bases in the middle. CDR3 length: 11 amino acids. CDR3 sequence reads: CATSTGNTIYF. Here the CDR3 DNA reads TGTGCCACCAGCACAGGAAACACCATATATTTT.

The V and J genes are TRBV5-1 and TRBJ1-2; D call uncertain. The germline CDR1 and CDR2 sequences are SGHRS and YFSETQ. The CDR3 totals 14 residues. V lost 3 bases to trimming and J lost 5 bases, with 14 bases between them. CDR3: CASSSPSGMYGYTF. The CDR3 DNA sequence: TGCGCCAGCAGCTCCCCTTCCGGGATGTATGGCTACACCTTC.

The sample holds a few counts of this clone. DNA of the CDR3: TGTGCCAGCAGTTACCCAACGGTTCAAGAAGATCAGCCCCAGCATTTT. The encoded protein is CASSYPTVQEDQPQHF. The chain couples TRBV6-2 or TRBV6-3 to TRBJ1-5; D is unclear. CDR3 size: 16 residues. Trimming took off 2 bases at V and 5 bases at J, with 16 bases between the two ends. CDR1 is MNHEY, CDR2 SVGEGT, per germline.

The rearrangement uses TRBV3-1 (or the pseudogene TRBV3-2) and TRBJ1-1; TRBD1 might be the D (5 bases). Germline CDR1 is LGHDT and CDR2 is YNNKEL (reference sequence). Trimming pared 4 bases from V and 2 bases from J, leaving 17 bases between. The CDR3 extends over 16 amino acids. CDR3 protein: CASSRIPGIGNTEAFF. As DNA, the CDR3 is TGTGCCAGCAGCCGAATCCCAGGGATAGGTAACACTGAAGCTTTCTTT.